The subject of this entry is one T cell receptor beta chain. Its antigen is not identified. This sample is drawn from a study of shared clonotypes between healthy human individuals. Findings and caveats of the study: Depth was large, yet rarefaction showed that sorted-subset sequencing was incomplete.

Method: immunoSEQ multiplex PCR; TCRdb's copy keeps in-frame clones and lacks some. The repertoire consists of around 1.5 million clones, with nearly 99% occurring once and the leading ten covering about 0.4%. Sequenced sample: naive CD4+ T cells sorted from blood. Subset of the sample: CD45RA+ positively selected. This sequence originates from a young man in good health.

The CDR3 DNA sequence: TGTGCCAGCAGCTTAAATCTAGCGGGAGTCGAGGAGCAGTTCTTC. It is translated as CASSLNLAGVEEQFF. J is TRBJ2-1 and V is TRBV7-9; the match to TRBD2 covers 10 bases. The germline V gene encodes CDR1 SEHNR and CDR2 FQNEAQ (reference sequence). The length of the CDR3 is 15 residues. V lost 2 bases to trimming and J lost 10 bases; unmatched junction nucleotides: 8.